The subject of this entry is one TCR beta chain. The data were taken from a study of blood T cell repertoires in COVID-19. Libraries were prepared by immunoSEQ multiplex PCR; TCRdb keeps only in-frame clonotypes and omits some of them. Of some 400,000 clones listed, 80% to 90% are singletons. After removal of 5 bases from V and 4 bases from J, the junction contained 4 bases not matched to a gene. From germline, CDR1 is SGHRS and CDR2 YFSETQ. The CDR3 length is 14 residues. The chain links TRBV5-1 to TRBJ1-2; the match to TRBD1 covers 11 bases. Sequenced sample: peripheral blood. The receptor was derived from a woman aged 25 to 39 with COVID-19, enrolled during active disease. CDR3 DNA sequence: TGCGCCAGCAGAGGGACAGGGGGTCCCTATGGCTACACCTTC. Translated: CASRGTGGPYGYTF.